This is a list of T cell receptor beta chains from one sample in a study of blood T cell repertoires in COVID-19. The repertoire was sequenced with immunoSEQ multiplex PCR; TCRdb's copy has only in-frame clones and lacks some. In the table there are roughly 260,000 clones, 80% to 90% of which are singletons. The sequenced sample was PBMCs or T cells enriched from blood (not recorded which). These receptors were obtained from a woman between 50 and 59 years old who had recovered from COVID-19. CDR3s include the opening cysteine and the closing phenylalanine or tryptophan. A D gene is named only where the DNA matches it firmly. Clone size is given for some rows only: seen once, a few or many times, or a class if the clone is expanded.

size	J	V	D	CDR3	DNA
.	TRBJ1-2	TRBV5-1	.	CASSMGTRGSLANYGYTF	TGCGCCAGCAGCATGGGGACACGCGGCTCCTTAGCTAACTATGGCTACACCTTC
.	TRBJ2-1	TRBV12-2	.	CASRLHIRDLYNEQFF	TGTGCAAGTCGCTTACACATCCGGGACTTGTACAATGAGCAGTTCTTC
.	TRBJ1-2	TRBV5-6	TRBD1	CASSLDRGRIYGYTF	TGTGCCAGCAGCCTCGATAGGGGGCGGATCTATGGCTACACCTTC
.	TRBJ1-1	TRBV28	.	CASSVEGFGAFF	TGTGCCAGCAGTGTGGAGGGTTTCGGAGCTTTCTTT
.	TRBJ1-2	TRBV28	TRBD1	CASSFGQGARGYTF	TGTGCCAGCAGTTTCGGACAGGGGGCGCGTGGCTACACCTTC
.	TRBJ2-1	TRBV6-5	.	CASSYLVQGRENEQFF	TGTGCCAGCAGTTATTTAGTGCAGGGTAGGGAAAATGAGCAGTTCTTC
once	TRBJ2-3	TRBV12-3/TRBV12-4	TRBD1	CASSLTGADTQYF	TGTGCCAGCAGTTTAACAGGGGCCGATACGCAGTATTTT
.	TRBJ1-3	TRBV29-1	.	CSVGGGNTIYF	TGCAGCGTTGGGGGCGGAAACACCATATATTTT
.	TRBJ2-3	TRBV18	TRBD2	CASSRLAGVDTQYF	TGTGCCAGCTCACGACTAGCGGGAGTAGATACGCAGTATTTT
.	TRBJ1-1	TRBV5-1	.	CASSLGDLGTEAFF	TGCGCCAGCAGCTTGGGGGACTTAGGGACTGAAGCTTTCTTT
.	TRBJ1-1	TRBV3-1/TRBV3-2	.	CASSPLAGNTEAFF	TGTGCCAGCAGCCCCTTGGCAGGGAACACTGAAGCTTTCTTT
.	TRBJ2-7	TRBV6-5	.	CASSYDIPYEQYF	TGTGCCAGCAGTTACGACATACCCTACGAGCAGTACTTC
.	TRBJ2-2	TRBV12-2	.	CARTPPPAGATGELFF	TGTGCTCGAACTCCACCCCCGGCTGGGGCAACCGGGGAGCTGTTTTTT
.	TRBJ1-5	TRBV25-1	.	CASSGRTYSNQPQHF	TGTGCCAGCAGTGGGAGGACCTATAGCAATCAGCCCCAGCATTTT
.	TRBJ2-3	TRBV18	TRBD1	CASSRTTGDSTDTQYF	TGTGCCAGCTCGCGGACCACAGGGGATAGCACAGATACGCAGTATTTT
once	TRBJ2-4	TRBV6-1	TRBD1	CASSEQGQGLFSAAKNIQYF	TGTGCCAGCAGTGAACAGGGACAGGGATTGTTTAGCGCCGCCAAAAACATTCAGTACTTC
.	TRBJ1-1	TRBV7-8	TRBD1	CASSLGEPGTGADWAFF	TGTGCCAGCAGTCTTGGCGAACCCGGGACAGGGGCGGATTGGGCTTTCTTT
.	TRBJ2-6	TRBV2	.	CASSEGTVPGANVLTF	TGTGCCAGCAGTGAAGGGACAGTACCTGGGGCCAACGTCCTGACTTTC
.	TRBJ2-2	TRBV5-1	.	CASSLIGRSGELFF	TGCGCCAGCAGCTTGATAGGGAGGTCCGGGGAGCTGTTTTTT
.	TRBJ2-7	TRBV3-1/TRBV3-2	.	CASSLRGTYEQYF	TGTGCCAGCAGCCTCCGGGGGACCTACGAGCAGTACTTC
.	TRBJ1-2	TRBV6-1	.	CASSENSHGYTF	TGTGCCAGCAGTGAAAACAGCCATGGCTACACCTTC
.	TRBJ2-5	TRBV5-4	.	CASSLGDTSQETQYF	TGTGCCAGCAGCTTGGGGGACACTTCTCAAGAGACCCAGTACTTC
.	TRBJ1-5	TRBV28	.	CASSLRQGVISFQPQHF	TGTGCCAGCAGTTTGCGCCAGGGTGTAATTTCGTTCCAGCCCCAGCATTTT
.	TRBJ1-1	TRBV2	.	CASSYRQMNTEAFF	TGTGCCAGCAGTTATAGACAGATGAACACTGAAGCTTTCTTT
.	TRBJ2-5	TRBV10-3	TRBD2	CAIGRLAGGPQETQYF	TGTGCCATCGGCCGTCTAGCGGGAGGGCCCCAAGAGACCCAGTACTTC
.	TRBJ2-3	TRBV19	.	CASRIQGGDTQYF	TGTGCCAGTAGAATTCAGGGTGGGGATACGCAGTATTTT
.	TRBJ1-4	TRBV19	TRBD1	CASSMAGQNEKLFF	TGTGCCAGTAGTATGGCGGGACAGAATGAAAAACTGTTTTTT
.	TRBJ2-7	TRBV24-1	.	CATSIQGCYEQYF	TGTGCCACCAGTATACAGGGATGCTACGAGCAGTACTTC
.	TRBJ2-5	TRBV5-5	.	CASSSSNRDQETQYF	TGTGCCAGCAGCTCCTCGAACAGGGACCAAGAGACCCAGTACTTC
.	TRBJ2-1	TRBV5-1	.	CASSLDGTRSSYNEQFF	TGCGCCAGCAGCTTGGATGGGACTCGAAGCTCCTACAATGAGCAGTTCTTC
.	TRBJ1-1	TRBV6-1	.	CASSEALWGREAFF	TGTGCCAGCAGTGAAGCGCTATGGGGGCGTGAAGCTTTCTTT
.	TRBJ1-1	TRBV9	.	CASSTTGNTEAFF	TGTGCCAGCAGTACAACAGGGAACACTGAAGCTTTCTTT
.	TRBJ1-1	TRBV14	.	CASSQVGRPGRAFF	TGTGCCAGCAGCCAAGTGGGGCGGCCCGGGCGGGCTTTCTTT
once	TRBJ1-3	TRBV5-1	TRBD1	CASSWGDRQSSGNTIYF	TGCGCCAGCAGCTGGGGGGACAGACAGAGCTCTGGAAACACCATATATTTT
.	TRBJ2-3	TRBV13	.	CASSLTTGRTDTQYF	TGTGCCAGCAGCTTAACGACAGGACGCACAGATACGCAGTATTTT
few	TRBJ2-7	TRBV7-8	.	CASSLAVTGTYEQYF	TGTGCCAGCAGCTTAGCTGTGACTGGAACCTACGAGCAGTACTTC
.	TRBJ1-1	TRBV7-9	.	CASSAQLGAGTEAFF	TGTGCCAGCAGCGCCCAATTGGGGGCGGGCACTGAAGCTTTCTTT
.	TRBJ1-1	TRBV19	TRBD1	CASSASIRDRLKDMNTEAFF	TGTGCCAGTAGTGCCTCAATCCGGGACAGGCTAAAAGACATGAACACTGAAGCTTTCTTT
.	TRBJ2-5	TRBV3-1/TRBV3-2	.	CASSPALRETQYF	TGTGCCAGCAGCCCGGCCCTGAGGGAGACCCAGTACTTC
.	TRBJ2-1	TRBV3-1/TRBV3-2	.	CASSLYSGYNEQFF	TGTGCCAGCAGCCTCTACTCAGGGTACAATGAGCAGTTCTTC
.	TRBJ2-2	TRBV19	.	CASTPFGTEFTGELFF	TGTGCCAGTACCCCCTTCGGGACTGAGTTCACCGGGGAGCTGTTTTTT
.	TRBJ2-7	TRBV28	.	CASSPFYEQYF	TGTGCCAGCAGTCCCTTCTACGAGCAGTACTTC
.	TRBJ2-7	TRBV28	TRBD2	CASSLSGSTYEQYF	TGTGCCAGCAGTTTAAGCGGGAGTACATACGAGCAGTACTTC
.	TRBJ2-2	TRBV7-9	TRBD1	CASRLGRGRATNTGELFF	TGTGCCAGCAGGCTAGGAAGGGGGCGGGCAACGAACACCGGGGAGCTGTTTTTT
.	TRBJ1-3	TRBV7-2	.	CASSAQTGPGNTIYF	TGTGCCAGCAGCGCCCAGACAGGACCCGGAAACACCATATATTTT
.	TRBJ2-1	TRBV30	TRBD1	CAWTTGQGADEQFF	TGTGCCTGGACTACGGGACAGGGAGCGGATGAGCAGTTCTTC
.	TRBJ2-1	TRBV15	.	CATSRRGGDEQFF	TGTGCCACCAGCAGAAGGGGGGGTGATGAGCAGTTCTTC
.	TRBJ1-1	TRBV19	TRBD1	CASYQGGKAFF	TGTGCCAGTTATCAGGGGGGTAAAGCTTTCTTT
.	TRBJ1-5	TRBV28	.	CASSTPVGRGNQPQHF	TGTGCCAGCAGCACCCCGGTGGGGAGGGGCAATCAGCCCCAGCATTTT
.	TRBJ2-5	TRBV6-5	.	CASSSFGEETQYF	TGTGCCAGCAGCTCTTTCGGGGAAGAGACCCAGTACTTC
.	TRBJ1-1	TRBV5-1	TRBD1	CASSLRGTGESTEAFF	TGCGCCAGCAGCTTACGGGGGACAGGGGAGAGTACTGAAGCTTTCTTT
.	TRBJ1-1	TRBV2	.	CASSEALLGNTEAFF	TGTGCCAGCAGTGAAGCCCTGCTAGGGAACACTGAAGCTTTCTTT
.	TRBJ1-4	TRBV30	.	CAWNVGRGEKLFF	TGTGCCTGGAATGTGGGAAGGGGTGAAAAACTGTTTTTT
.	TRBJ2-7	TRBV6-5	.	CASSYQAPSYEQYF	TGTGCCAGCAGTTACCAGGCGCCTTCCTACGAGCAGTACTTC